These 20 T cell receptor beta chains originate from one sample sequenced in a study of T cell repertoires in cytomegalovirus infection. One entry per CDR3 protein results from TCRdb running MiXCR on the reads. The sample lists roughly 220,000 distinct CDR3 sequences, around 40% occurring once. Antigens of these TCRs are unknown. Sequences were derived from CD8+ T cells from cultured PBMCs, sampled from culture after CMV antigen stimulation. The receptor source for this set is a human donor in good health (CMV status not recorded). Some clones in this sample may be carry-over from other donors' samples.

V is TRBV27 and J is TRBJ2-1; no clear D gene. V shed 4 bases and J shed 6 bases, with 10 bases lying between them. Germline CDR1 and CDR2: MNHEY and SMNVEV (reference sequence). The CDR3 sequence is 13 residues long. CDR3 in amino acids: CASSSFYGNEQFF. CDR3 coding DNA: TGTGCCAGCAGTTCGTTTTATGGCAATGAGCAGTTCTTC.

This clonotype was picked up a small number of times. Here the CDR3 DNA reads TGTGCCACCAGCAGAGATTACTGGACAGCTCGGGGTGGCTACACCTTC. It is translated as CATSRDYWTARGGYTF. The chain has TRBV15 and TRBJ1-2; D might be TRBD1 (6 bases). The CDR3 spans 16 residues. The germline gives CDR1 LNHNV, CDR2 YYDKDF (reference sequence). Between the trimmed V and J ends, which lost 0 bases and 7 bases, there was a span of 18 bases.

A single count supports this clonotype. The rearrangement joins TRBV9 to TRBJ2-7; D possibly corresponds to TRBD1 (6 bases). This CDR3 comprises 14 residues. V lost 0 bases and J lost 2, with 9 bases in between. CDR1 and CDR2 (germline): SGDLS, YYNGEE. The chain's CDR3 is CASSVEDSPYEQYF. The CDR3 DNA reads as TGTGCCAGCAGCGTAGAGGACAGCCCCTACGAGCAGTACTTC.

This sequence joins TRBV7-6 and TRBJ2-7; tentative D call: TRBD1 (6 bases). Germline CDR1 and CDR2: SGHVS and FNYEAQ. Trimming removed 0 bases from V and 4 bases from J, with 16 bases in between. The length of the CDR3 is 16 residues. The CDR3 is CASSLAGVGGKYEQYF. The CDR3 region has the DNA TGTGCCAGCAGCTTAGCAGGCGTTGGGGGCAAGTACGAGCAGTACTTC.

This clonotype was recorded many times. The V and J genes are TRBV19 and TRBJ1-1; D may be TRBD1 (5 bases). Germline CDR1 LNHDA, CDR2 SQIVND (reference sequence). The CDR3 sequence is 15 residues long. Trimming pared 8 bases from V and 0 bases from J, leaving 16 bases between. CDR3 loop: CASGTSWGVNTEAFF. The CDR3 region has the DNA TGTGCCAGTGGGACTTCATGGGGTGTGAACACTGAAGCTTTCTTT.

This clonotype was picked up a small number of times. The V call is TRBV6-6, the J call TRBJ1-2, with TRBD1 identical over 9 bases. Trimming cost V 0 bases and J 6 bases; bases outside gene matches: 2. Germline V gives CDR1 MNHNY, CDR2 SVGAGI (reference sequence). The CDR3 is 14 amino acids. CDR3 loop: CASSYSGQGDGYTF. Here the CDR3 DNA reads TGTGCCAGCAGTTACTCGGGACAGGGAGATGGCTACACCTTC.

V is TRBV28 and J is TRBJ2-6; the D call may be TRBD1 or TRBD2 (5 bases each). This CDR3 spans 16 amino acids. V was cut by 2 bases and J by 2 bases, with 10 bases left in between. From germline, CDR1 is MDHEN and CDR2 SYDVKM. The CDR3 here is CASSLVGGAGANVLTF. DNA for the CDR3: TGTGCCAGCAGTTTAGTTGGGGGTGCTGGGGCCAACGTCCTGACTTTC.

This clonotype was counted only a few times. The CDR3 DNA reads as TGTGCCAGCAGCCCGACAGGGAGCGAGCAGTACTTC. Translation gives CASSPTGSEQYF. The V and J genes are TRBV5-6 and TRBJ2-7; 7 bases are a match to TRBD1. This CDR3 comprises 12 residues. CDR1 and CDR2 (germline): SGHDT, YYEEEE. V dropped 4 bases and J dropped 6; count of bases not matched to a gene: 4. The full variable domain, with the rest looked up from reference TRBV5-6 and TRBJ2-7, is DAGVTQSPTHLIKTRGQQVTLRCSPKSGHDTVSWYQQALGQGPQFIFQYYEEEERQRGNFPDRFSGHQFPNYSSELNVNALLLGDSALYLCASSPTGSEQYFGPGTRLTVT.

This clonotype was counted between two and nine times. The chain is built from TRBV6-5 and TRBJ2-3; D remains unclear. The germline V gene encodes CDR1 MNHEY and CDR2 SVGAGI. V lost 2 bases, J lost 0 bases, and 12 bases lay in between. This CDR3 contains 16 residues. The DNA for the CDR3 is TGTGCCAGCAGTTACAGGCGGATACCTAGCACAGATACGCAGTATTTT. Amino acid sequence: CASSYRRIPSTDTQYF.

In its sample, this clonotype was seen a few times. V and J are TRBV2 and TRBJ1-2; D unclear. The CDR3 spans 15 residues. Trimming shortened V by 7 bases and J by 8 bases, and 23 bases separated the two germline ends. Germline V gives CDR1 SNHLY, CDR2 FYNNEI. The CDR3: CASKESLSQWGGYTF. As DNA, the CDR3 is TGTGCCAGCAAGGAAAGCCTCTCCCAATGGGGAGGCTACACCTTC.

The chain couples TRBV28 to TRBJ1-2; D is unclear. Germline values: CDR1 MDHEN, CDR2 SYDVKM. V was shortened by 4 bases and J by 2 bases, with 17 bases between the two germline ends. The CDR3 runs to 16 residues. CDR3 bases: TGTGCCAGCAGTTCAAATCAGTACGGTGCCAACTATGGCTACACCTTC. This gives the protein CASSSNQYGANYGYTF.

The sample holds a few counts of this clonotype. The chain is built from TRBV7-9 and TRBJ2-7, with 10 bases aligning to TRBD1. The CDR3 length is 15 residues. V was clipped by 3 bases and J by 4 bases; unmatched bases: 6. Germline V gene data show CDR1 as SEHNR and CDR2 as FQNEAQ (reference sequence). This CDR3 reads CASSFRQGATYEQYF. The CDR3 DNA follows: TGTGCCAGCAGCTTCAGACAGGGGGCAACGTACGAGCAGTACTTC.

This chain uses TRBV11-2 with TRBJ2-1; D might be TRBD1 or TRBD2, each matching 5 bases. V lost 1 base to trimming and J lost 8 bases, with 18 bases between them. Germline values: CDR1 SGHAT, CDR2 FQNNGV. The CDR3 is 16 amino acids. The CDR3: CASSLVGQALGDEQFF. The DNA of the CDR3 is TGTGCCAGCAGCTTAGTAGGCCAAGCTTTGGGGGATGAGCAGTTCTTC.

This rearrangement joins TRBV12-3 or TRBV12-4 to TRBJ2-3, with a possible D match to TRBD2 (5 bases). This CDR3 contains 13 residues. With 5 bases removed from V and 2 bases from J, the gap between germline ends came to 8 bases. The CDR3 DNA follows: TGTGCCAGCAGTCTTCGGGACACAGATACGCAGTATTTT. Its protein is CASSLRDTDTQYF.

The rearrangement links TRBV4-2 to TRBJ2-2; 7 bases map to TRBD2. V lost 2 bases, J lost 2 bases, and 20 bases stayed unmatched. This CDR3 comprises 21 residues. Per the germline V gene, CDR1 is LGHNA and CDR2 is YNFKEQ. For the CDR3, the DNA is TGTGCCAGCAGCCAAAGGACGCGGGGACTACCCCCGACGAGAAACACCGGGGAGCTGTTTTTT. Translation gives CASSQRTRGLPPTRNTGELFF.

This clonotype came up a few times. The V and J genes are TRBV7-6 and TRBJ2-7; 7 nucleotides match TRBD2. Germline lookup yields CDR1 SGHVS and CDR2 FNYEAQ. The CDR3 runs to 15 residues. The ends lost 5 bases at V and 6 bases at J; junction bases unmatched: 13. CDR3 sequence: CASSPREGRLLEQYF. In nucleotides, the CDR3 is TGTGCCAGCAGCCCCAGGGAGGGGCGCCTTCTCGAGCAGTACTTC. Full variable domain (missing parts from reference TRBV7-6 and TRBJ2-7): GAGVSQSPRYKVTKRGQDVALRCDPISGHVSLYWYRQALGQGPEFLTYFNYEAQQDKSGLPNDRFSAERPEGSISTLTIQRTEQRDSAMYRCASSPREGRLLEQYFGPGTRLTVT.

J is TRBJ2-5 and V is TRBV7-9; D is unresolved. The germline V gene has CDR1 SEHNR and CDR2 FQNEAQ (reference sequence). The CDR3 consists of 13 residues. V was clipped by 4 bases and J by 1 base, with 7 bases between them. The CDR3 loop is CASSSWPQETQYF. CDR3 DNA sequence: TGTGCCAGCAGCTCCTGGCCCCAAGAGACCCAGTACTTC.

The chain combines TRBV3-1 with TRBJ1-1; D might be TRBD1 (6 bases). V was clipped by 9 bases and J by 1 base, with 21 bases between them. CDR1 and CDR2 from the germline V gene are LGHDT and YNNKEL (reference sequence). This CDR3 region has 16 residues. CDR3 residues: CASRGTSPNPNTEAFF. CDR3 sequence (DNA): TGTGCCAGTCGTGGGACATCTCCCAACCCGAACACTGAAGCTTTCTTT.

This clonotype was seen more than once but under ten times. This chain links TRBV11-2 with TRBJ2-7; 7 bases fit TRBD2. The germline CDR1 and CDR2 sequences are SGHAT and FQNNGV. The trim removed 0 bases at V and 4 bases at J, leaving 18 bases unmatched. There are 19 residues in the CDR3. The DNA for the CDR3 is TGTGCCAGCAGCTTAGAAATCATGCAGGACGGCACGGGAGGATACGAGCAGTACTTC. Its translation is CASSLEIMQDGTGGYEQYF.

This clonotype has at least ten counts. The genes are TRBV4-1 and TRBJ1-3, with TRBD1 identical over 8 bases. The V gene end was trimmed by 1 base and the J gene end by 3 bases; junction bases not matched to a gene: 5. The length of the CDR3 is 16 residues. Germline loops: CDR1 MGHRA, CDR2 YSYEKL. CDR3 amino acids: CASSQGTGGIGNTIYF. CDR3 DNA sequence: TGCGCCAGCAGCCAAGGAACAGGGGGAATTGGAAACACCATATATTTT.